The entry that follows covers one TCR beta chain sequence. The target antigen is unknown. The V and J ends lost 0 bases and 5 bases, in that order; junction bases with no gene match: 8. The CDR3 has 16 amino acids. The germline V gene encodes CDR1 LGHNA and CDR2 YSLEER. The data stem from a study of T cell responses to AZD1222 COVID-19 vaccine. Study-wide results and limits: Following two doses of AZD1222, Spike-specific TCR breadth and depth rose. White British ancestry dominated among donors, who included more females, and clonal diversity was possibly underestimated.

Method: immunoSEQ multiplex PCR; TCRdb's copy keeps in-frame clones and lacks some. The sample contains roughly 170,000 clones, about 89% of which appear only once. The clonotype originates from an adult in good health. Sequencing was performed on peripheral blood, taken on day 0 of AZD1222 vaccination. The V gene is TRBV4-3, the J gene TRBJ2-7; 9 bases fit TRBD1. The CDR3 bases are TGCGCCAGCAGCCAAGACTGGGGGACAGGGAACAACGAGCAGTACTTC. Translation: CASSQDWGTGNNEQYF.